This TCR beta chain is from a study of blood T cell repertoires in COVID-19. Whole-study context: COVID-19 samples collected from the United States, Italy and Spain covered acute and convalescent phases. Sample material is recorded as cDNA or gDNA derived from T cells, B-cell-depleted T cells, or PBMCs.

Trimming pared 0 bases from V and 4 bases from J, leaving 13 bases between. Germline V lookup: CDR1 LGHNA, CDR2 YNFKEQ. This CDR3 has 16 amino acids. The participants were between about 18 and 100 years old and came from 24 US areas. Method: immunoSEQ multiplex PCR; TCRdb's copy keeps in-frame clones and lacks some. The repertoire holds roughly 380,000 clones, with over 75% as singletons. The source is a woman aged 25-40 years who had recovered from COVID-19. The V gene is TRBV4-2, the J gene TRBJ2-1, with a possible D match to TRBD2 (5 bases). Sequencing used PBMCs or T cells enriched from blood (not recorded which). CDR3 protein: CASSQDGNGRYNEQFF. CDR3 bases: TGTGCCAGCAGCCAAGACGGGAATGGTCGTTACAATGAGCAGTTCTTC.